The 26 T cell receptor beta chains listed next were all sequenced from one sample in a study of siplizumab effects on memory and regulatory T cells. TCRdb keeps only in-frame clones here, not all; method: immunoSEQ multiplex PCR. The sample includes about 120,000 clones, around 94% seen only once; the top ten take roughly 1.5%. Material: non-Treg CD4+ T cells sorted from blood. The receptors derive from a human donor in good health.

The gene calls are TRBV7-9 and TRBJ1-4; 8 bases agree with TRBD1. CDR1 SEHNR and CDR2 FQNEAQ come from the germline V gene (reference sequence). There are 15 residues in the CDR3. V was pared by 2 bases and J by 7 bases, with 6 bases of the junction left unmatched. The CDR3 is CASSLSGGMGEKLFF. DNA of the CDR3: TGTGCCAGCAGCTTATCAGGGGGCATGGGTGAAAAACTGTTTTTT.

The CDR3 nucleotides are TGTGCCAGCAGCTTACGGGGGGGCAGGTCCGGGGCCAACGTCCTGACTTTC. Its protein product is CASSLRGGRSGANVLTF. The rearrangement uses TRBV5-8 and TRBJ2-6; 8 bases agree with TRBD2. V lost 2 bases to trimming and J lost 4 bases; unmatched junction nucleotides: 8. CDR1 SGHTS and CDR2 YDEGEE come from the germline V gene. CDR3 length equals 17 residues. Together with reference TRBV5-8 and TRBJ2-6, the CDR3 gives the full variable domain: EAGVTQSPTHLIKTRGQQATLRCSPISGHTSVYWYQQALGLGLQFLLWYDEGEERNRGNFPPRFSGRQFPNYSSELNVNALELEDSALYLCASSLRGGRSGANVLTFGAGSRLTVL.

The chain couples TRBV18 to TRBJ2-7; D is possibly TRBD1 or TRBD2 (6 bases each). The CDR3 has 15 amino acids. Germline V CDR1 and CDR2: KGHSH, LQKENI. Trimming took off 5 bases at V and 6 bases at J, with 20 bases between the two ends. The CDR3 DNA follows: TGTGCCAGCTCAAGCCTCGGGGGCGAGTCGGGCGAGCAGTACTTC. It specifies CASSSLGGESGEQYF.

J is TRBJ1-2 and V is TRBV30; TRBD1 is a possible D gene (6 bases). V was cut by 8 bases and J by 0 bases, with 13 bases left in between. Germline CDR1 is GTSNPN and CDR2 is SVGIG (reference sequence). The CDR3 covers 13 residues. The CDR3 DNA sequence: TGTGCCCGACGGGACAATACTAACTATGGCTACACCTTC. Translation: CARRDNTNYGYTF.

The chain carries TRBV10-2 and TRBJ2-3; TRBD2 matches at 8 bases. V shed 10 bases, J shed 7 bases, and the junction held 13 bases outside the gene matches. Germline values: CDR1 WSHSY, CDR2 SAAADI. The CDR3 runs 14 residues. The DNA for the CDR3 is TGCGCCAACGCTGTAGCGGGAATTGCGAATACGCAGTATTTT. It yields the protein CANAVAGIANTQYF.

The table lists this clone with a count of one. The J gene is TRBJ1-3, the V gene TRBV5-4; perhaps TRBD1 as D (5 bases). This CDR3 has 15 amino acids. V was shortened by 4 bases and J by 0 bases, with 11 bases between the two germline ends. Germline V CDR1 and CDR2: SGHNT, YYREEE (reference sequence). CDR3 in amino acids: CASSPGPHSGNTIYF. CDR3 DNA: TGTGCCAGCAGCCCGGGACCGCACTCTGGAAACACCATATATTTT. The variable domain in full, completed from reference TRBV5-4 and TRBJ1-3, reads ETGVTQSPTHLIKTRGQQVTLRCSSQSGHNTVSWYQQALGQGPQFIFQYYREEENGRGNFPPRFSGLQFPNYSSELNVNALELDDSALYLCASSPGPHSGNTIYFGEGSWLTVV.

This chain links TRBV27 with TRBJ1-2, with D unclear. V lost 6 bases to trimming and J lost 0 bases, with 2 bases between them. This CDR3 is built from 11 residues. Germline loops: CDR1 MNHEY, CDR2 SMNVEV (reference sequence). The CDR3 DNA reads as TGTGCCAGCAGAACTAACTATGGCTACACCTTC. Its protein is CASRTNYGYTF.

The CDR3 region is CASSLSGGAFGYTF. As DNA, the CDR3 is TGTGCCAGCAGCTTATCAGGGGGCGCATTTGGCTACACCTTC. V gene TRBV7-2 combines with J gene TRBJ1-2, with TRBD1 matching over 8 bases. There are 14 residues in the CDR3. V dropped 2 bases and J dropped 7; count of bases not matched to a gene: 6. The V gene's germline CDR1 is SGHTA and CDR2 FQGNSA.

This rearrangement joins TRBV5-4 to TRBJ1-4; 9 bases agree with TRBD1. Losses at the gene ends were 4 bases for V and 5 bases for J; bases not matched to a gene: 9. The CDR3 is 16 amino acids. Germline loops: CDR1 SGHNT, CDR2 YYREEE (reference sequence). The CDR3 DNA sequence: TGTGCCAGCAGCCGAGGACAGGGGACGTACAATGAAAAACTGTTTTTT. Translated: CASSRGQGTYNEKLFF.

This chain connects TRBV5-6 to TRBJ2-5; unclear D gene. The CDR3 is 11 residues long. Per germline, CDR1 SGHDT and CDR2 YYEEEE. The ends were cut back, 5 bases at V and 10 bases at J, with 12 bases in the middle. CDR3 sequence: CASRRESVQYF. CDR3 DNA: TGTGCCAGCAGAAGAGAGAGCGTCCAGTACTTC.

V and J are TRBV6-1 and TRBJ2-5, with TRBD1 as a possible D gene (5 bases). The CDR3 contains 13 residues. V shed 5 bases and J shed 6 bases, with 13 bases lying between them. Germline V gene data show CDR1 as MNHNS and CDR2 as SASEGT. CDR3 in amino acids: CASSWSKDKTQYF. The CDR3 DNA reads TGTGCCAGCAGTTGGTCCAAGGACAAGACCCAGTACTTC.

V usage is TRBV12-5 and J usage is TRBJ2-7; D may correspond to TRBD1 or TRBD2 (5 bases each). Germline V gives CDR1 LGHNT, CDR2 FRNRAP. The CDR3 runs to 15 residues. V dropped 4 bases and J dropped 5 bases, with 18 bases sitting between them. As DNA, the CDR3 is TGTGCTAGTGGTTCCCTGGGGGACCTTTCAAACGAGCAGTACTTC. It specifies CASGSLGDLSNEQYF.

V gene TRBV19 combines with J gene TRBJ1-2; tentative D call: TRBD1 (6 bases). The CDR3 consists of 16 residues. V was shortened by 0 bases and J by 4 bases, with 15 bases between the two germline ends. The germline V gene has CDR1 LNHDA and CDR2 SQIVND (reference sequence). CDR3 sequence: CASSIDLAGESYGYTF. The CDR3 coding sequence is TGTGCCAGTAGTATAGATCTAGCAGGGGAAAGCTATGGCTACACCTTC.

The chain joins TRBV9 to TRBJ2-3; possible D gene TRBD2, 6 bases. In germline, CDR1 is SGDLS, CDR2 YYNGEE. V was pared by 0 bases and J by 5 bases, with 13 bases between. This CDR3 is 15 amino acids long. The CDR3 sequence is CASSVGGTPGDTQYF. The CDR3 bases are TGTGCCAGCAGCGTAGGCGGGACGCCGGGAGATACGCAGTATTTT.

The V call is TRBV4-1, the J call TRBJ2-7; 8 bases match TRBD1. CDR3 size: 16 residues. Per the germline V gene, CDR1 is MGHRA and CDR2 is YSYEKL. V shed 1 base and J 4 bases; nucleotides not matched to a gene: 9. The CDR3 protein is CASSQGRGRSVYEQYF. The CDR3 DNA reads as TGCGCCAGCAGCCAAGGCAGGGGGCGGAGTGTATACGAGCAGTACTTC.

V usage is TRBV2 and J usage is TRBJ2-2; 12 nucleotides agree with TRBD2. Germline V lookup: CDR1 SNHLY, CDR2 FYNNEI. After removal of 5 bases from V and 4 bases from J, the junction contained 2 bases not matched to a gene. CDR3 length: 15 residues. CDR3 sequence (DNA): TGTGCCAGCAGTAAACTAGCGGGGGGCACCGGGGAGCTGTTTTTT. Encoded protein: CASSKLAGGTGELFF.

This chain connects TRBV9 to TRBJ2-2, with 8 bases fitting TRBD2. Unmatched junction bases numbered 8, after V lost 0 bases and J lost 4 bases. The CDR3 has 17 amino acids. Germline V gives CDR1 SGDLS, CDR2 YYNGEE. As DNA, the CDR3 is TGTGCCAGCAGCGTAGTGAGCGGGAGCACAGGCACCGGGGAGCTGTTTTTT. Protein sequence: CASSVVSGSTGTGELFF. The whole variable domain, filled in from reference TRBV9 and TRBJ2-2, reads DSGVTQTPKHLITATGQRVTLRCSPRSGDLSVYWYQQSLDQGLQFLIQYYNGEERAKGNILERFSAQQFPDLHSELNLSSLELGDSALYFCASSVVSGSTGTGELFFGEGSRLTVL.

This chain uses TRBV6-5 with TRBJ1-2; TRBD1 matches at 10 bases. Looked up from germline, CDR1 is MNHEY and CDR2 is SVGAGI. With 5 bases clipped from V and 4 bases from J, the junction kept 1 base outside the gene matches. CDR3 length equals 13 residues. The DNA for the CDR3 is TGTGCCAGCAGTCGGACAGGGGGCTATGGCTACACCTTC. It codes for CASSRTGGYGYTF.

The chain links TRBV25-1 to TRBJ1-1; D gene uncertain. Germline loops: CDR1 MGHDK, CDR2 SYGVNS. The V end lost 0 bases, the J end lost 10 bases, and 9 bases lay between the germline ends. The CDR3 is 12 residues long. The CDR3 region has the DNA TGTGCCAGCAGTGAATATATTGGGCGAGCTTTCTTT. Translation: CASSEYIGRAFF.

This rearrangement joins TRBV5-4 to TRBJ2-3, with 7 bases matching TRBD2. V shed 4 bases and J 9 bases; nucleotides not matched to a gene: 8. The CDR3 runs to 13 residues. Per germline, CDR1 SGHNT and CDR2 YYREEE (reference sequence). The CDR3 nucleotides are TGTGCCAGCAGCCCGACTAGCTCTTACACGCAGTATTTT. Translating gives CASSPTSSYTQYF.

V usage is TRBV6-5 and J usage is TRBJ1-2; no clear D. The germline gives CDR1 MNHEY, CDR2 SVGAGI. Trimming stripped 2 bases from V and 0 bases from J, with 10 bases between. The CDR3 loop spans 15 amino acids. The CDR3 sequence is CASSYIRPANYGYTF. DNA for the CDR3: TGTGCCAGCAGTTACATCCGGCCAGCTAACTATGGCTACACCTTC.

Written as DNA, the CDR3 is TGTGCCAGCAGCGTAGGCAGGACCCAAGAGACCCAGTACTTC. Amino acid sequence: CASSVGRTQETQYF. This chain joins TRBV9 and TRBJ2-5; D is unclear. The V and J ends lost 0 bases and 1 base respectively, with 7 bases between them. Germline values: CDR1 SGDLS, CDR2 YYNGEE. The CDR3 length is 14 residues.

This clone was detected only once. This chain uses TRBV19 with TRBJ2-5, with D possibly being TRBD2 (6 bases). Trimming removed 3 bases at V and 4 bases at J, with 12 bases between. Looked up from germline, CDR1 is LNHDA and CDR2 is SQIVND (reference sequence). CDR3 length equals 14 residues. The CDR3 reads CASSIESGRETQYF. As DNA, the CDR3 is TGTGCCAGTAGTATCGAAAGCGGGCGAGAGACCCAGTACTTC. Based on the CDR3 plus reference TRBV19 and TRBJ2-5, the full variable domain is DGGITQSPKYLFRKEGQNVTLSCEQNLNHDAMYWYRQDPGQGLRLIYYSQIVNDFQKGDIAEGYSVSREKKESFPLTVTSAQKNPTAFYLCASSIESGRETQYFGPGTRLLVL.

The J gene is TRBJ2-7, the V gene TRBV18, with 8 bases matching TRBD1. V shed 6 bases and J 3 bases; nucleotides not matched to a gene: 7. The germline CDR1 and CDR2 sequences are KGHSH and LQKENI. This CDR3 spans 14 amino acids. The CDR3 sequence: CASSQTGEGYEQYF. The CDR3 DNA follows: TGTGCCAGCTCCCAGACAGGGGAAGGCTACGAGCAGTACTTC.

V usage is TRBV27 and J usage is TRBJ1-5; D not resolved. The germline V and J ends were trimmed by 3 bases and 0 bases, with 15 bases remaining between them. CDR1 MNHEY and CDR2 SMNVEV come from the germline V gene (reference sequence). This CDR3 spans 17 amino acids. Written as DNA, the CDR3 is TGTGCCAGCAGTTTGCGGGCAGTCACTTATAGCAATCAGCCCCAGCATTTT. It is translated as CASSLRAVTYSNQPQHF.

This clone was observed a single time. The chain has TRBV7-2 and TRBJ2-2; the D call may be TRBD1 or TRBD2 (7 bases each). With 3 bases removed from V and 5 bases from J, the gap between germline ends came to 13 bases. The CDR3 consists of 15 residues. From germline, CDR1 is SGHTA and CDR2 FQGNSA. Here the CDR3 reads CASSLRQGGTGELFF. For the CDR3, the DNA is TGTGCCAGCAGCTTGAGACAGGGAGGGACCGGGGAGCTGTTTTTT.